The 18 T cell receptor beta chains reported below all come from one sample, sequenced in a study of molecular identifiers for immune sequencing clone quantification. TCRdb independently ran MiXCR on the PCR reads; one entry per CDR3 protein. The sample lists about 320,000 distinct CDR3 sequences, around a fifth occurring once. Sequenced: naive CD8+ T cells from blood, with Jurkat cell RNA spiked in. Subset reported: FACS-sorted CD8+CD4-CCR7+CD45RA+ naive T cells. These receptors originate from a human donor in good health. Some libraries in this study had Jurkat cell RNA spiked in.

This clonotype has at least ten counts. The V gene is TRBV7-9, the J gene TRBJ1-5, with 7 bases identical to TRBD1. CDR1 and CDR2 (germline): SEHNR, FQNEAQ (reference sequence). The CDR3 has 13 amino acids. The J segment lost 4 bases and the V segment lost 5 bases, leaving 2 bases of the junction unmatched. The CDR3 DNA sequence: TGTGCCAGCAGCCACAGGGGAAATCAGCCCCAGCATTTT. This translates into CASSHRGNQPQHF.

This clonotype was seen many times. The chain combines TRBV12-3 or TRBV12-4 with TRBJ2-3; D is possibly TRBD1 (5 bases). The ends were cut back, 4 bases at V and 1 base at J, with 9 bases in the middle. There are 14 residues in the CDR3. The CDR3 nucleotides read TGTGCCAGCAGTTCGACAGTGGGCACAGATACGCAGTATTTT. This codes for CASSSTVGTDTQYF.

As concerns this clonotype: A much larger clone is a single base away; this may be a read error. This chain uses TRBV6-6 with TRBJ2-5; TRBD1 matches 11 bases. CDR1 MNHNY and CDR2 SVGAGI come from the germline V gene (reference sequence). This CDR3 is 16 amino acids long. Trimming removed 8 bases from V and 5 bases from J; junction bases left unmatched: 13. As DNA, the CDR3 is TGTGCCAGCGGCGGTCTGGGACAGGGGGACGGGGAGACCCAGTACTTC. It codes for CASGGLGQGDGETQYF.

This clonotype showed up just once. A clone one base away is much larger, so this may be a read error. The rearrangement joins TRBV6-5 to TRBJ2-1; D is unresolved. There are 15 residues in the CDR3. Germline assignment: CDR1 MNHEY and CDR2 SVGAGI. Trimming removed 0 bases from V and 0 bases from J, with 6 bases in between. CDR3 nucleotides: TGTGCCAGCAGTTACTCGGTGGCCTCCTACAATGAGCAGTTCTTC. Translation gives CASSYSVASYNEQFF.

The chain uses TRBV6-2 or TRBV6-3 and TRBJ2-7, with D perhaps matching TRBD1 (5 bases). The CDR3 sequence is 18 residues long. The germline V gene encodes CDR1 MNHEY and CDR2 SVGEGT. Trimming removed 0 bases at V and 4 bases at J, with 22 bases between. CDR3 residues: CASSYSISRPLGAYEQYF. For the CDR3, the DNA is TGTGCCAGCAGTTACTCGATTTCTCGGCCGCTTGGGGCATACGAGCAGTACTTC.

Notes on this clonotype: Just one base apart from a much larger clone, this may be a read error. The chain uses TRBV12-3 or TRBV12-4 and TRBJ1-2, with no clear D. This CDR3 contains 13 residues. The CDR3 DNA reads TGTGCCTGCAGTGGCGGCCTAAGGAGGCTCTACACCTTC. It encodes CACSGGLRRLYTF.

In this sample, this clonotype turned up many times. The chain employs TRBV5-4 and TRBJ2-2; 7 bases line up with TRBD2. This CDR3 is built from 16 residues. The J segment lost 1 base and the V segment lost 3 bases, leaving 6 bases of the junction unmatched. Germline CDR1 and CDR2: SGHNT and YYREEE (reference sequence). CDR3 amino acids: CASSSKSSGNTGELFF. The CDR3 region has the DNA TGTGCCAGCAGCTCCAAATCTAGCGGGAACACCGGGGAGCTGTTTTTT.

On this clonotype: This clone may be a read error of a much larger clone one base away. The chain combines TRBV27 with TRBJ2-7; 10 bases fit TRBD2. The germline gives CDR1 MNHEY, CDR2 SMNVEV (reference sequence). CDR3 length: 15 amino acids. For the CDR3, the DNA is TGTGCCTGCAGTGAATGGGCTAGCGGGAGTATTGAGCAGTACTTC. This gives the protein CACSEWASGSIEQYF.

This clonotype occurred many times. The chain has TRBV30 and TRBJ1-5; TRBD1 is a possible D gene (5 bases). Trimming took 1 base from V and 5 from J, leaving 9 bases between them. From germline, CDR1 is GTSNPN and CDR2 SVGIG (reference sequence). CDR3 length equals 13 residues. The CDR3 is CAWSAGGDQPQHF. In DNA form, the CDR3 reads TGTGCCTGGAGTGCTGGGGGGGATCAGCCCCAGCATTTT.

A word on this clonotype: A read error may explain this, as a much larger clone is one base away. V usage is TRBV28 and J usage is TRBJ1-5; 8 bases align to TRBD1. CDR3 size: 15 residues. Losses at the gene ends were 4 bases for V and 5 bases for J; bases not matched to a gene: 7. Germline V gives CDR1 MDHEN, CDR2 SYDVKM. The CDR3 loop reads CASSSDQDRDQPQHF. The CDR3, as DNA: TGTGCCAGCAGTTCCGACCAGGACAGGGATCAGCCCCAGCATTTT.

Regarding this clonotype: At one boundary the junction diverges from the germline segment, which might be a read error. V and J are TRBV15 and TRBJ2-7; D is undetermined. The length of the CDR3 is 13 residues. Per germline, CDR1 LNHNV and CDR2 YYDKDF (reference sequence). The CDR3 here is CATSRKPRYKQYF. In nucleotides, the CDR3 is TGTGCCACCAGCAGAAAACCCCGCTACAAGCAGTACTTC.

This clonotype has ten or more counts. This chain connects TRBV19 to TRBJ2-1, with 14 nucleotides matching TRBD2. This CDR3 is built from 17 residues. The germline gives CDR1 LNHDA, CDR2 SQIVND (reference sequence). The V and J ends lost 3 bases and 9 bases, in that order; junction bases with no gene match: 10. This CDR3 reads CASSMPSGLAGGGEQFF. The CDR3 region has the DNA TGTGCCAGTAGTATGCCCTCCGGACTAGCGGGAGGCGGTGAGCAGTTCTTC.

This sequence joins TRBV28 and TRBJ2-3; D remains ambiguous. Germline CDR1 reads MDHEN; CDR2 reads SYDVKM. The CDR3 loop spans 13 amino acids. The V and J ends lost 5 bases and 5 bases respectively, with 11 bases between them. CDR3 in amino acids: CASSLRSGDTQYF. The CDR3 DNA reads TGTGCCAGCAGTCTCAGGTCGGGAGATACGCAGTATTTT.

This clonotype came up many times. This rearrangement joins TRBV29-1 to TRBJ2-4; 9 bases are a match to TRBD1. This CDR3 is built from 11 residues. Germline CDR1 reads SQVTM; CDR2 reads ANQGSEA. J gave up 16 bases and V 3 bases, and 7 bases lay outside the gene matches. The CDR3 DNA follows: TGCAGCGTTGACGACAGGGGGGTTAGATACTTC. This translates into CSVDDRGVRYF.

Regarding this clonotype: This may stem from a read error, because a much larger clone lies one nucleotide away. CDR3 DNA: TGTGCCAGCAGTGAAGAGCCTGGACAGGGGGAATCACCCCTCTACTTT. It translates to CASSEEPGQGESPLYF. The chain carries TRBV6-1 and TRBJ1-6, with 10 bases aligning to TRBD1. Germline assignment: CDR1 MNHNS and CDR2 SASEGT. The CDR3 totals 16 residues.

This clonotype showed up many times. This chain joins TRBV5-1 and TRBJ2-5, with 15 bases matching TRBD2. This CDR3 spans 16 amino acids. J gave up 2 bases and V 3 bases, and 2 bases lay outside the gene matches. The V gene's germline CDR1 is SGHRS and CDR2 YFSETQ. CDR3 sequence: CASSSGLAGGQETQYF. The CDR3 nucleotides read TGCGCCAGCAGCTCAGGACTAGCGGGGGGGCAAGAGACCCAGTACTTC.

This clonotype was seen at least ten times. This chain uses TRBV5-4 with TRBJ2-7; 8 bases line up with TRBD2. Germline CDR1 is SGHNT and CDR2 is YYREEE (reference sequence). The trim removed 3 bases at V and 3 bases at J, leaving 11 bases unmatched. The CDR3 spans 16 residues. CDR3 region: CASSSPAGTSGYEQYF. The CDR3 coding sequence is TGTGCCAGCAGCTCCCCGGCCGGGACTAGTGGCTACGAGCAGTACTTC.

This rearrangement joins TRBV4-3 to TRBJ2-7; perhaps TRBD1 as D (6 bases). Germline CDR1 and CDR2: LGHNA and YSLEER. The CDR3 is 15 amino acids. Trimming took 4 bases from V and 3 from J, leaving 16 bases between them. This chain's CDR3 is CASSPERTVYYEQYF. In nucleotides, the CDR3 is TGCGCCAGCAGCCCGGAACGGACAGTTTACTACGAGCAGTACTTC.